The rows below give T cell receptor beta chains drawn from one sample of a study of vaccination effects on CD4 cells after COVID-19. The data were produced by immunoSEQ multiplex PCR, yet TCRdb's version contains in-frame clones alone and is incomplete. The sample lists roughly 30,000 clones; around 78% were seen once. Their recognized antigens are unknown. This material consisted of CD4+ T cells from PBMCs cultured with HCoV-OC43 spike peptides, taken before COVID-19 vaccination. These receptors all come from a human donor who received a COVID-19 vaccine. CDR3s include the opening cysteine and the closing phenylalanine or tryptophan. Only part of the rows carry a size: once, few, many, or a class if the clone is expanded.

v_gene	len	j_gene	abundance	CDR3aa
TRBV28	11	TRBJ2-7	.	CASSSNYEQYF
TRBV7-2	15	TRBJ1-1	.	CASSLVPGAGTEAFF
TRBV29-1	13	TRBJ1-2	once	CSVGPDSSYGYTF
TRBV6-5	14	TRBJ1-5	once	CASREGAIDQPQHF
TRBV6-6	13	TRBJ1-1	.	CASIWTGAAEAFF
TRBV19	14	TRBJ1-6	.	CASKERGSDSPLHF
TRBV6-5	15	TRBJ2-2	.	CASRPIGTRTGELFF
TRBV27	17	TRBJ1-1	.	CASSTRQGAFVNTEAFF
TRBV5-1	13	TRBJ1-6	.	CASSLAALSPLHF
TRBV9	17	TRBJ1-3	.	CASSPAAGQVTGNTIYF
TRBV14	12	TRBJ2-5	.	CASSFGPGGRYF
TRBV24-1	13	TRBJ1-5	once	CATNSYSNQPQHF
TRBV13	13	TRBJ1-2	.	CASSLGQGYGYTF
TRBV10-2	14	TRBJ2-7	.	CASKVTSGSYEQYF
TRBV5-1	15	TRBJ2-1	.	CASSLWAGGHNEQFF
TRBV5-1	16	TRBJ2-1	.	CASSGQAGPGPREQFF
TRBV19	15	TRBJ1-1	.	CASSIDIGGRTEAFF
TRBV15	14	TRBJ1-2	.	CATSRVGQPYGYTF
TRBV28	13	TRBJ1-6	few	CASLRVYNSPLHF
TRBV21-1	18	TRBJ2-5	.	CASSKGAGGRHLMETQYF
TRBV7-9	15	TRBJ2-3	.	CASGRAGPSTDTQYF
TRBV4-3	15	TRBJ1-2	few	CASSQDSIGDYGYTF
TRBV18	14	TRBJ1-2	.	CASSPTGGDYGYTF
TRBV12-3/TRBV12-4	13	TRBJ1-4	.	CASSYQGREKLFF
TRBV25-1	14	TRBJ2-7	.	CASSQGVSAYEQYF
TRBV3-1/TRBV3-2	15	TRBJ2-5	.	CASSQDILAGETQYF
TRBV6-6	13	TRBJ1-4	.	CASSPEGTGGLFF
TRBV6-2/TRBV6-3	15	TRBJ2-7	.	CASSSYRDGPYEQYF
TRBV5-4	16	TRBJ2-2	.	CASSLSAGSFPGELFF
TRBV12-3/TRBV12-4	13	TRBJ2-3	.	CASSLSGTDTQYF
TRBV13	15	TRBJ2-1	.	CASSFMGARANEQFF
TRBV19	12	TRBJ1-5	.	CATRIGNQPQHF
TRBV28	16	TRBJ1-2	.	CASSLENRDRGLGYTF
TRBV6-2/TRBV6-3	13	TRBJ1-2	.	CASSYMGIYGYTF
TRBV7-8	14	TRBJ1-1	.	CASSQAPENTEAFF
TRBV6-5	16	TRBJ1-4	.	CASSSGVGRNNEKLFF
TRBV24-1	12	TRBJ1-1	.	CATSGVNTEAFF
TRBV5-4	17	TRBJ1-5	.	CASSLGGGHGGNQPQHF
TRBV9	16	TRBJ2-3	few	CASSVTSGLSTDTQYF
TRBV4-1	15	TRBJ1-5	.	CASSQDRGGHQPQHF
TRBV28	15	TRBJ1-2	.	CASSLRDRANYGYTF
TRBV7-8	13	TRBJ1-1	.	CASSLNRGTEAFF
TRBV5-4	14	TRBJ2-7	.	CASSLSGRLYEQYF
TRBV10-3	14	TRBJ2-7	.	CAIKSSLAADEQYF
TRBV5-1	14	TRBJ1-1	.	CATGGGTSGTEAFF
TRBV3-1/TRBV3-2	15	TRBJ2-4	.	CASSPRGNPFNIQYF
TRBV7-2	16	TRBJ2-1	.	CASSLASTSEGNEQFF